This TCR beta chain was profiled in a study of identical twins. The CDR3 extends over 14 amino acids. Trimming took off 6 bases at V and 8 bases at J, with 19 bases between the two ends. This clonotype was observed a handful of times. TCRdb re-called the 5' RACE reads with MiXCR, one entry per CDR3 protein. Of about 690,000 distinct CDR3 sequences listed, roughly 6% are singletons. Sequenced: naive T cells sorted from blood. The clonotype originates from a man aged 18 to 30 in good health. The genes are TRBV12-3 or TRBV12-4 and TRBJ1-2; D is possibly TRBD1 (6 bases). CDR3 nucleotides: TGTGCCAGCAGCCGCGCGGGGGGCCTCCTGGGCTACACCTTC. It translates to CASSRAGGLLGYTF.